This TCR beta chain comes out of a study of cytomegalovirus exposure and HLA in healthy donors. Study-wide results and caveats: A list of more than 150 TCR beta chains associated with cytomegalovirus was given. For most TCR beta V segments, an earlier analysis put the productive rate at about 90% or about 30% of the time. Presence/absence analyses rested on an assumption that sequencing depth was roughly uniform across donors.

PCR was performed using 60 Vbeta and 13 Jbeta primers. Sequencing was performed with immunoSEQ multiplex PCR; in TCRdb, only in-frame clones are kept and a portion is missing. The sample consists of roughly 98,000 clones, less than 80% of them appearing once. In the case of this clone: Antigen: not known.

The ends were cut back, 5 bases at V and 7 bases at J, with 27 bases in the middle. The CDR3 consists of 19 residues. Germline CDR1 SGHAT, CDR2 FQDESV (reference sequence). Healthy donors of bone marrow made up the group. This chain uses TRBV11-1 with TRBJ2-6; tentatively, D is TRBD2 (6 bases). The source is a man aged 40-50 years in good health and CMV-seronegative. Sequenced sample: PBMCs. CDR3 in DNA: TGTGCCAGCAGCCCCCGTGTAGTGGGGGGATCTCATAGAGCCAACGTCCTGACTTTC. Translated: CASSPRVVGGSHRANVLTF. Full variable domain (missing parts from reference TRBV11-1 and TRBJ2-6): EAEVAQSPRYKITEKSQAVAFWCDPISGHATLYWYRQILGQGPELLVQFQDESVVDDSQLPKDRFSAERLKGVDSTLKIQPAELGDSAMYLCASSPRVVGGSHRANVLTFGAGSRLTVL.